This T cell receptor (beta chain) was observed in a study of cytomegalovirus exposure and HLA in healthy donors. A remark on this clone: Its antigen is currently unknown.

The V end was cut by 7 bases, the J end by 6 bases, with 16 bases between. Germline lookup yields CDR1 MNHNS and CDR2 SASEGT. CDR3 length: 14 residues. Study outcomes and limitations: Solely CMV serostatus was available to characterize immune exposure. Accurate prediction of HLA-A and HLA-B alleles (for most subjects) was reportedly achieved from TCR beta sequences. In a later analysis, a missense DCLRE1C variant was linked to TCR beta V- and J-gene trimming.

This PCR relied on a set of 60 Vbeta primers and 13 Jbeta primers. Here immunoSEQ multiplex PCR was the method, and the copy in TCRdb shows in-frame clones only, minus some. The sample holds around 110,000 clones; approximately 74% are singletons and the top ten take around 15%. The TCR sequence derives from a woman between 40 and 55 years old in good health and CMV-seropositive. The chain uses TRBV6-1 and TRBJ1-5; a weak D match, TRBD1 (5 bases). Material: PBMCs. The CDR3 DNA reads TGTGCCAGCAAGTACAGCGGGGGTCTTCAGCCCCAGCATTTT. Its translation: CASKYSGGLQPQHF.